Ten or more counts support the clone carrying this T cell receptor beta chain. No antigen is known for it. By 5'RACE template switching, TCR cDNA was produced, with a universal primer site and UMIs added in the process. One entry per CDR3 protein results from TCRdb running MiXCR on the 5' RACE reads. The sample records fewer than 350,000 distinct CDR3 sequences, 3% to 4.5% being singletons. These data originate in a study of T cells after yellow fever vaccination. Study background: Preparation of the low-cell-number fractions used SMART-Seq v4 Ultra Low Input. Findings and limits, study-wide: The booster response re-showed most primary clones: around 96% CD4, roughly 91% CD8. The secondary response peaked faster, at day 5 versus 15, but was weaker.

The V gene lost 3 bases and the J gene lost 4 bases, with 10 bases spanning the gap. The CDR3 is 13 amino acids. CDR1 SGHTA and CDR2 FQGNSA come from the germline V gene. This sequence was found in a young man who received the YFV17D yellow fever vaccine. This chain links TRBV7-2 with TRBJ2-7; perhaps TRBD1 as D (5 bases). The specimen comprised PBMCs, sampled on the day of the yellow fever booster vaccination. CDR3 bases: TGTGCCAGCAGCTTCGGCAGGGTGTACGAGCAGTACTTC. Translated, it gives CASSFGRVYEQYF.